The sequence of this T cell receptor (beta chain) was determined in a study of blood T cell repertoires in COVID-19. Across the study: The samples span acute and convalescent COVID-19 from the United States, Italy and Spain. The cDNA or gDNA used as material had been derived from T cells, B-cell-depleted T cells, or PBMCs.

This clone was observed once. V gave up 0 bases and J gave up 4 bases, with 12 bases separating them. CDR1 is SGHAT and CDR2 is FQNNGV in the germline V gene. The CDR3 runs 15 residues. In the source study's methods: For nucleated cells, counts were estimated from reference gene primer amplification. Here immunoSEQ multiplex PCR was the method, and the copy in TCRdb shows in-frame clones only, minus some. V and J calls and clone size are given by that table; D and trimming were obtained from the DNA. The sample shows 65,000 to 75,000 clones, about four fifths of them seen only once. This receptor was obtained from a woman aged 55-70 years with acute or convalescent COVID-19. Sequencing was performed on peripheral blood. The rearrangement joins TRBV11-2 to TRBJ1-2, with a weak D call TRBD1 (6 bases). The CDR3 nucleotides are TGTGCCAGCAGCTTAGACGAGGGCAGGGGCTATGGCTACACCTTC. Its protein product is CASSLDEGRGYGYTF.